Below are 23 T cell receptor beta chains sequenced from a single sample in a study of blood T cell repertoires in COVID-19. Only in-frame clones appear in the TCRdb table, and some are missing; sequencing was by immunoSEQ multiplex PCR. The data show tens of thousands of clones, 82% seen once. The sequenced material came from peripheral blood. Receptors were obtained from a human donor in a cohort sampled during active COVID-19.

This chain uses TRBV28 with TRBJ1-1, with D possibly being TRBD1 (5 bases). This CDR3 contains 14 residues. The V gene's germline CDR1 is MDHEN and CDR2 SYDVKM. V was cut by 5 bases and J by 4 bases, with 14 bases left in between. The CDR3, as DNA: TGTGCCAGCAGTGTAAGACAGTGGGGCACTGAAGCTTTCTTT. Translating gives CASSVRQWGTEAFF.

V and J are TRBV27 and TRBJ2-5, with 7 bases matching TRBD2. Germline V gene lookup returns CDR1 MNHEY and CDR2 SMNVEV (reference sequence). The CDR3 sequence is 12 residues long. The CDR3 region has the DNA TGTACACTGCGGGGGACGAAAGAGACCCAGTACTTC. Its translation is CTLRGTKETQYF.

The V call is TRBV28, the J call TRBJ2-2, with 11 bases lining up with TRBD1. This CDR3 spans 15 amino acids. Germline trimming cut 5 bases from V and 6 bases from J; bases unmatched to any gene: 5. Germline V gene sequence: CDR1 MDHEN, CDR2 SYDVKM. The CDR3 is CASSIRTGGPGELFF. Written as DNA, the CDR3 is TGTGCCAGCAGTATACGGACAGGGGGCCCCGGGGAGCTGTTTTTT.

The rearrangement joins TRBV18 to TRBJ2-3; D possibly corresponds to TRBD2 (6 bases). The V end was cut by 1 base, the J end by 4 bases, with 12 bases between. The CDR3 consists of 15 residues. From germline, CDR1 is KGHSH and CDR2 LQKENI. CDR3 nucleotides: TGTGCCAGCTCACCACAGGCGGGGCAGCCAGATACGCAGTATTTT. It is translated as CASSPQAGQPDTQYF.

This clone was seen more than once but under ten times. The rearrangement joins TRBV19 to TRBJ2-7, with D uncertain. The CDR3 sequence is 12 residues long. Trimming pared 3 bases from V and 6 bases from J, leaving 9 bases between. Germline values: CDR1 LNHDA, CDR2 SQIVND (reference sequence). The DNA of the CDR3 is TGTGCCAGTAGTATCCGAGGCGGCGAGCAGTACTTC. This encodes CASSIRGGEQYF.

The chain uses TRBV2 and TRBJ1-4, with no clear D. Trimming shortened V by 6 bases and J by 3 bases, and 5 bases separated the two germline ends. CDR1 is SNHLY, CDR2 FYNNEI, per germline. This CDR3 is 12 amino acids long. CDR3 nucleotide sequence: TGTGCCAGCAGACAGTCTAATGAAAAACTGTTTTTT. Its translation: CASRQSNEKLFF.

The chain combines TRBV12-3 or TRBV12-4 with TRBJ1-2; D possibly corresponds to TRBD1 (6 bases). The V end lost 3 bases, the J end lost 7 bases, and 9 bases lay between the germline ends. This CDR3 comprises 12 residues. The CDR3 sequence is CASSFYRVGYTF. CDR3 nucleotide sequence: TGTGCCAGCAGTTTTTACAGGGTTGGCTACACCTTC.

The chain employs TRBV7-3 and TRBJ1-1; perhaps TRBD1 as D (5 bases). CDR3 length: 13 residues. V was pared by 6 bases and J by 9 bases, with 17 bases between. CDR1 and CDR2 from the germline V gene are SGHTA and FQGTGA. The CDR3, as DNA: TGTGCCAGCAGTTCAACCGGGACTTCTCAAGCTTTCTTT. Amino acids: CASSSTGTSQAFF.

The chain employs TRBV7-9 and TRBJ2-5; the D gene is possibly TRBD1 (6 bases). There are 16 residues in the CDR3. Germline V gene lookup returns CDR1 SEHNR and CDR2 FQNEAQ (reference sequence). Trimming removed 0 bases from V and 7 bases from J, with 18 bases in between. The CDR3 protein is CASSLAGQPLIGTQYF. The DNA of the CDR3 is TGTGCCAGCAGCTTAGCCGGACAGCCCCTTATTGGGACCCAGTACTTC.

The chain has TRBV4-2 and TRBJ1-2; 10 nucleotides align to TRBD1. Per the germline V gene, CDR1 is LGHNA and CDR2 is YNFKEQ. V gave up 1 base and J gave up 7 bases; unmatched junction bases: 3. The CDR3 has 14 amino acids. The CDR3 here is CASSQATGGLGYTF. As DNA, the CDR3 is TGTGCCAGCAGCCAAGCGACAGGGGGCCTTGGCTACACCTTC.

V gene TRBV11-2 combines with J gene TRBJ2-1; 11 bases line up with TRBD2. V trimming: 5 bases; J trimming: 1 base; junction bases outside the gene matches: 7. The CDR3 totals 17 residues. CDR1 SGHAT and CDR2 FQNNGV come from the germline V gene. CDR3 amino acids: CASSLRTSGLSYNEQFF. CDR3 nucleotides: TGTGCCAGCAGCCTGAGGACTAGCGGGCTATCCTACAATGAGCAGTTCTTC.

This clone has a count of ten or more. The J gene is TRBJ2-7, the V gene TRBV27, with 7 bases matching TRBD2. With 5 bases clipped from V and 7 bases from J, the junction kept 14 bases outside the gene matches. Germline V gene data show CDR1 as MNHEY and CDR2 as SMNVEV (reference sequence). There are 15 residues in the CDR3. CDR3 DNA: TGTGCCAGCAGTACCGCCGGGACTATACGTGGGGAGCAGTACTTC. It codes for CASSTAGTIRGEQYF.

The table lists this clone with a few counts. V and J are TRBV5-1 and TRBJ2-7, with 14 bases matching TRBD2. This CDR3 is 18 amino acids long. V trimming: 4 bases; J trimming: 6 bases; junction bases outside the gene matches: 15. The germline CDR1 and CDR2 sequences are SGHRS and YFSETQ. The CDR3: CASSPTSGGGNPASEQYF. The CDR3 DNA reads as TGCGCCAGCAGCCCGACTAGCGGGGGGGGTAACCCAGCCAGCGAGCAGTACTTC.

V gene TRBV18 combines with J gene TRBJ1-1; a weak D match, TRBD1 (5 bases). Trimming took 3 bases from V and 1 from J, leaving 12 bases between them. This CDR3 region has 15 residues. Germline CDR1 and CDR2: KGHSH and LQKENI. Here the CDR3 DNA reads TGTGCCAGCTCACCGGGGGGTATGGGGAACACTGAAGCTTTCTTT. Residues: CASSPGGMGNTEAFF.

This chain joins TRBV4-1 and TRBJ2-5, with 7 bases aligning to TRBD2. V shed 1 base and J 4 bases; nucleotides not matched to a gene: 6. The germline CDR1 and CDR2 sequences are MGHRA and YSYEKL. This CDR3 is 15 amino acids long. The chain's CDR3 is CASSQVIREGETQYF. The CDR3 nucleotides are TGCGCCAGCAGCCAAGTGATCAGGGAGGGAGAGACCCAGTACTTC.

CDR3 region: CASSFGATNEKLFF. For the CDR3, the DNA is TGCGCCAGCAGCTTCGGGGCAACTAATGAAAAACTGTTTTTT. The chain employs TRBV5-1 and TRBJ1-4; no reliable D call. CDR3 length: 14 amino acids. Germline V gives CDR1 SGHRS, CDR2 YFSETQ. V was trimmed by 2 bases and J by 0 bases, leaving 5 bases between them. The entire variable domain, with the rest obtained from reference TRBV5-1 and TRBJ1-4, is as follows: KAGVTQTPRYLIKTRGQQVTLSCSPISGHRSVSWYQQTPGQGLQFLFEYFSETQRNKGNFPGRFSGRQFSNSRSEMNVSTLELGDSALYLCASSFGATNEKLFFGSGTQLSVL.

This clone was detected only once. The rearrangement uses TRBV6-5 and TRBJ2-1; 8 nucleotides match TRBD2. The ends lost 5 bases at V and 9 bases at J; junction bases unmatched: 12. CDR1 is MNHEY, CDR2 SVGAGI, per germline. This CDR3 has 15 residues. CDR3 in amino acids: CASSPRTSRGGEQFF. The CDR3 DNA reads TGTGCCAGCAGTCCAAGGACTAGCAGAGGTGGTGAGCAGTTCTTC.

As DNA, the CDR3 is TGTGCCAGCAGGATAACAGGGAGTGATGAAAAACTGTTTTTT. It specifies CASRITGSDEKLFF. The chain uses TRBV2 and TRBJ1-4, with a weak D call TRBD1 (6 bases). Trimming pared 6 bases from V and 6 bases from J, leaving 14 bases between. This CDR3 comprises 14 residues. Germline V gene sequence: CDR1 SNHLY, CDR2 FYNNEI.

The chain links TRBV6-4 to TRBJ2-7; no clear D gene. V lost 7 bases and J lost 6, with 10 bases in between. The CDR3 runs to 11 residues. Germline CDR1 and CDR2: MRHNA and SNTAGT. The CDR3 sequence: CASKMQREQYF. The CDR3 region has the DNA TGTGCCAGCAAGATGCAGCGCGAGCAGTACTTC.

J is TRBJ1-2 and V is TRBV28, with 7 bases that match TRBD1. The V gene end was trimmed by 3 bases and the J gene end by 2 bases; junction bases not matched to a gene: 6. CDR3 size: 15 residues. Looked up from germline, CDR1 is MDHEN and CDR2 is SYDVKM. The CDR3 DNA sequence: TGTGCCAGCAGTTTCCTACCGACAGGGAACTATGGCTACACCTTC. It translates to CASSFLPTGNYGYTF.

The chain has TRBV28 and TRBJ1-1, with a tentative D call TRBD1 (6 bases). The germline V gene has CDR1 MDHEN and CDR2 SYDVKM. Deletions cut 4 bases from V and 0 bases from J, with 9 bases between. CDR3 length equals 14 residues. DNA for the CDR3: TGTGCCAGCAGTTCTGGGGGCATGAACACTGAAGCTTTCTTT. Its protein is CASSSGGMNTEAFF. Using reference TRBV28 and TRBJ1-1 for the parts outside the CDR3, the full variable domain is DVKVTQSSRYLVKRTGEKVFLECVQDMDHENMFWYRQDPGLGLRLIYFSYDVKMKEKGDIPEGYSVSREKKERFSLILESASTNQTSMYLCASSSGGMNTEAFFGQGTRLTVV.

The genes are TRBV28 and TRBJ1-5; D not resolved. The CDR3 is 15 residues long. Between the trimmed V and J ends, which lost 1 base and 9 bases, there was a span of 16 bases. The germline V gene encodes CDR1 MDHEN and CDR2 SYDVKM. The CDR3 here is CASSLYSPSNTPQHF. DNA of the CDR3: TGTGCCAGCAGTTTATATTCACCTTCTAATACGCCCCAGCATTTT.

Written as DNA, the CDR3 is TGTGCCAGCAGCCGAGGGACTACGGCAGATACGCAGTATTTT. Translation: CASSRGTTADTQYF. This chain connects TRBV7-9 to TRBJ2-3, with 7 bases matching TRBD2. V dropped 5 bases and J dropped 4; count of bases not matched to a gene: 6. Germline V gene lookup returns CDR1 SEHNR and CDR2 FQNEAQ (reference sequence). The CDR3 covers 14 residues.